The clone carrying this T cell receptor beta chain was observed many times. Its antigen is unknown. The source of the sample is a study of neurological immune-mediated disorders. Study details: Of the approximately 35 patients who had multiple sclerosis, approximately 31 had the relapsing-remitting form and 3 had the secondary progressive form. Findings and limits, study-wide: Multiple sclerosis, the disease with the least TCR clonal expansion, fell below healthy controls, whereas HTLV-1-associated myelopathy showed the most. No CDR3 amino acid sequences recurred among expanded clones across subjects, suggesting private repertoires in all groups.

For the unsorted libraries, 2 million PBMCs stored at -80 C served as input. One entry per CDR3 protein results from TCRdb running MiXCR on the 5' RACE reads. The repertoire includes 45,000 to 65,000 distinct CDR3 sequences, roughly 4.3% of them detected once, and 2.5% to 3% sits in the top ten. The CDR3 is made up of 15 amino acids. The V gene's germline CDR1 is LGHNA and CDR2 YNFKEQ. The V gene lost 1 base and the J gene lost 4 bases, with 12 bases spanning the gap. Sequencing was carried out using PBMCs. The chain uses TRBV4-2 and TRBJ2-3; D may correspond to TRBD1 or TRBD2 (5 bases each). This sequence originates from a man aged 50-59 years with multiple sclerosis. The CDR3 nucleotides are TGTGCCAGCAGCCAAGGGGGGACCTCACCAGATACGCAGTATTTT. Protein product: CASSQGGTSPDTQYF.